This entry describes one TCR beta chain. Its specificity is not known. These data belong to a study of OX40 agonist ivuxolimab in advanced cancers. Study-level background: Antecedent anti-PD-1, anti-PD-L1 or anti-CTLA-4 therapy was permissible, with approximately 44% having received some.

Overall study findings and caveats: In general, CD8+ T cells held more expanded clones than CD4+ did, on average. Antigen specificity of clonally expanded peripheral T cells was not established.

Germline-derived CDR1 and CDR2 are SGHDT and YYEEEE. V lost 2 bases to trimming and J lost 0 bases, with 18 bases between them. This CDR3 spans 18 amino acids. Data came from immunoSEQ multiplex PCR; TCRdb stores just in-frame clones and leaves some out. The sample lists 50,000 to 75,000 clones, less than 90% occurring once. Autoimmune disease history or systemic immunosuppression barred patients. The sample here was CD4+ or CD8+ T cells sorted from blood, taken in a trial of the OX40 agonist ivuxolimab. The sequence was obtained from an adult with an advanced solid tumor such as melanoma, head and neck, liver or kidney cancer. The gene calls are TRBV5-6 and TRBJ2-1; the D is unclear. CDR3 in DNA: TGTGCCAGCAGCTTTTATCGCACGGTCAGGTCCTCCTACAATGAGCAGTTCTTC. Residues: CASSFYRTVRSSYNEQFF.